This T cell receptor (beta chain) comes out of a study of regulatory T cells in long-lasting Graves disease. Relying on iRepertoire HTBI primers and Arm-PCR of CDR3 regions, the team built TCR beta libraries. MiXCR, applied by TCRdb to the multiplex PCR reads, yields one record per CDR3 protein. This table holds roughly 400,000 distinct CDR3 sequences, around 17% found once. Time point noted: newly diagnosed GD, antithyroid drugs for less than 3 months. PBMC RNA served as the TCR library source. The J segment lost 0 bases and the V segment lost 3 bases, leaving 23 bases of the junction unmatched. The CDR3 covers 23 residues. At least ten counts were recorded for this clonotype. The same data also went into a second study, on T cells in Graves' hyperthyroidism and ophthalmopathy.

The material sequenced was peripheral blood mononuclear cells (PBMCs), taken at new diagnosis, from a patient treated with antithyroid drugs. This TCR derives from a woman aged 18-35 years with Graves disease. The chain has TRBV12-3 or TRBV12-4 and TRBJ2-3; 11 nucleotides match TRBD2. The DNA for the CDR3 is TGTGCCAGCAGTTTTCGGGTAGCGGGAGGGCCGGCGGGGGTCGCTACGAGCACAGATACGCAGTATTTT. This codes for CASSFRVAGGPAGVATSTDTQYF.